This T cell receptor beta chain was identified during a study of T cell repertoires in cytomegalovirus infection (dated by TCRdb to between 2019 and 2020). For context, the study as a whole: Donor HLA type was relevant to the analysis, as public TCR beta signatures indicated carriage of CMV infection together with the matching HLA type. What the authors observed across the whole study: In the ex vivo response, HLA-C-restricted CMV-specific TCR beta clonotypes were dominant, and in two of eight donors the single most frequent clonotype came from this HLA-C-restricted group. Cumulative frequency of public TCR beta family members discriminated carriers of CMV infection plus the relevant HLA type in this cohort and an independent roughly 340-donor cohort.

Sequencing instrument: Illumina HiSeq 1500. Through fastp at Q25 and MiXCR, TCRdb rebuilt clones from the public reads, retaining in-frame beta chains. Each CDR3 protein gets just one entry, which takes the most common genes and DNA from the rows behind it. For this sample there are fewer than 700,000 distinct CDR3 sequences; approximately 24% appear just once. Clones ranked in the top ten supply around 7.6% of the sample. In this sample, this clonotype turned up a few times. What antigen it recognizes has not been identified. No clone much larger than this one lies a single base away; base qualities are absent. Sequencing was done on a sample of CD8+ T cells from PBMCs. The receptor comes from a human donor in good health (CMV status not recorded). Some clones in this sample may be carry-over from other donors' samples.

Here the CDR3 is given as CASSIGDYSNQPQHF. The nucleotides read TGTGCCAGCTCTATCGGGGACTATAGCAATCAGCCCCAGCATTTT. The chain links TRBV19 with TRBJ1-5, and possibly TRBD1, on 5 matching bases. CDR3 length: 15 amino acids, cysteine to phenylalanine. The retained sequence is limited to the CDR3, 45 bases, with the frame set at the first base. A distance of 15 bases separates the germline ends of V and J, which lose 9 bases and 0 bases respectively. CDR1 and CDR2 are drawn from the germline V gene (reference sequence): LNHDA, SQIVND.